This is a list of T cell receptor beta chains from one sample in a study of OX40 agonist ivuxolimab in advanced cancers. Sequencing was performed with immunoSEQ multiplex PCR; in TCRdb, only in-frame clones are kept and a portion is missing. The data hold approximately 43,000 clones, with about 85% observed a single time. Material: CD4+ or CD8+ T cells sorted from blood, obtained in a trial of the OX40 agonist ivuxolimab. The receptor source for this set is an adult with an advanced solid tumor such as melanoma, head and neck, liver or kidney cancer. Both conserved end residues are part of each CDR3. A D gene is named only where the DNA matches it firmly. Not all rows give a size; the values are once, few, many and, for expanded clones, a class.

d_call j_call clone_size v_call cdr3_nt cdr3_aa
. TRBJ2-5 . TRBV10-1 TGCGCCAGCAGTGAGACCGCCTCGGGGGAGACCCAGTACTTC CASSETASGETQYF
. TRBJ2-7 . TRBV28 TGTGCCACACTGACAGGCCTGCCCTACGAGCAGTACTTC CATLTGLPYEQYF
. TRBJ1-2 once TRBV7-2 TGTGTCAGCAGCAGAGGACCCCCAAACTATGGCTACACCTTC CVSSRGPPNYGYTF
. TRBJ1-1 . TRBV10-2 TGCGCCAGCTCAGGGGTGAACACTGAAGCTTTCTTT CASSGVNTEAFF
. TRBJ1-1 . TRBV18 TGTGCCAGCTCACCTGTCCTGAACACTGAAGCTTTCTTT CASSPVLNTEAFF
. TRBJ2-3 . TRBV7-9 TGTGCCAGCAGCTTAGGGCGGGACACAGATACGCAGTATTTT CASSLGRDTDTQYF
. TRBJ1-1 . TRBV13 TGTGCCAGCTCCTCGCCAGGGATCAACACTGAAGCTTTCTTT CASSSPGINTEAFF
. TRBJ2-3 . TRBV30 TGTGCCTGGACCCGCGGCTTCCCGGGGCCCACAGATACGCAGTATTTT CAWTRGFPGPTDTQYF
. TRBJ1-1 once TRBV28 TGTGCCAGCAGTTTATCCTCACGGGTCTTGGCTTTCTTT CASSLSSRVLAFF
TRBD1 TRBJ1-1 once TRBV19 TGTGCCAGTAGTATGCAACCCGGGACAGGGGCAGCTTTCTTT CASSMQPGTGAAFF
. TRBJ2-6 . TRBV30 TGTGCCTGGAGCCCGGTAGGGGGTCGGTCTGGGGCCAACGTCCTGACTTTC CAWSPVGGRSGANVLTF
TRBD1 TRBJ1-2 . TRBV28 TGTGCCAGCATGGCCGCGGACAGGACCTATGGCTACACCTTC CASMAADRTYGYTF
. TRBJ1-1 . TRBV29-1 TGCAGCGTTGAAGATGGGAGGCCGCTCCTTACTGAAGCTTTCTTT CSVEDGRPLLTEAFF
TRBD2 TRBJ2-7 . TRBV2 TGTGCCAGCAGTGTTGATAGCGGGGGATCCTACGAGCAGTACTTC CASSVDSGGSYEQYF
. TRBJ1-2 . TRBV29-1 TGCAGCGCATTCCTTGGGGGGCGAAACTATGGCTACACCTTC CSAFLGGRNYGYTF
. TRBJ2-3 . TRBV7-3 TGTGCCAGCAGCCTTACAGGGACCCTCACAGATACGCAGTATTTT CASSLTGTLTDTQYF
. TRBJ1-2 . TRBV28 TGTGCCAGCAGTCCCAGGGTAGTCGGCTACACCTTC CASSPRVVGYTF
TRBD2 TRBJ2-6 . TRBV28 TGTGCCAGCCGGGGGGAGTCTGGGGCCAACGTCCTGACTTTC CASRGESGANVLTF
TRBD2 TRBJ2-7 . TRBV11-3 TGTGCCAGCAGCATTAGCGGGCCTTTGAGGGAGCAGTACTTC CASSISGPLREQYF
. TRBJ2-2 once TRBV6-5 TGTGCCAGCACCCGTACTAGCCCCAACACCGGGGAGCTGTTTTTT CASTRTSPNTGELFF
TRBD1 TRBJ2-7 . TRBV11-3 TGTGCCAGCACCGGAAGGGACAGGGGAAATTCACGGACCTACGAGCAGTACTTC CASTGRDRGNSRTYEQYF
TRBD2 TRBJ2-1 . TRBV10-2 TGCGCCAGCAATCCCCCTAAAGGGCTAGCGGGGAACAATGAGCAGTTCTTC CASNPPKGLAGNNEQFF
TRBD2 TRBJ2-7 . TRBV7-8 TGTGCCAGCAGCTTAGCCAGTTACAGGGGAACTAGCGGGAGGGGCTACGAGCAGTACTTC CASSLASYRGTSGRGYEQYF
TRBD2 TRBJ2-1 . TRBV5-1 TGCGCCAGCAGGTATATCGTAGCGGGAGTAAGTAGCAATGAGCAGTTCTTC CASRYIVAGVSSNEQFF
TRBD1 TRBJ2-5 . TRBV10-1 TGCGCCAGCAAGTGGAGCCAGGGGGAAGAGACCCAGTACTTC CASKWSQGEETQYF
. TRBJ1-1 . TRBV28 TGTGCCAGCAGTTTGCAGGCGGGTCAGAACACTGAAGCTTTCTTT CASSLQAGQNTEAFF
. TRBJ2-1 . TRBV29-1 TGCAGCGATGGAGGGGCAAGAAGGGAAGTAGGGCGGTACAATGAGCAGTTCTTC CSDGGARREVGRYNEQFF
TRBD1 TRBJ1-1 . TRBV18 TGTGCCAGCTCACCACCGTACAGGGGGTTATGGTCAGCTTTCTTT CASSPPYRGLWSAFF
TRBD1 TRBJ1-1 . TRBV29-1 TGCAGCGTTGAAGGCGCCGGGACAGGGGGCGAGTCTTTCTTT CSVEGAGTGGESFF
. TRBJ1-2 . TRBV5-6 TGTGCCAGCAGCTGGGGTGGTAACTATGGCTACACCTTC CASSWGGNYGYTF
. TRBJ2-5 . TRBV6-5 TGTGCCAGCAGTCTGGACAGCCAAGAGACCCAGTACTTC CASSLDSQETQYF
. TRBJ1-1 . TRBV21-1 TGTGCCAGCAGCAAAGAAAGTGGGAGGACTGAAGCTTTCTTT CASSKESGRTEAFF
. TRBJ2-3 few TRBV5-4 TGTGCCAGCATTGAGGGCGGAACAGATACGCAGTATTTT CASIEGGTDTQYF
. TRBJ2-1 few TRBV5-4 TGTGCCAGCAGCTTGGTAGGCGCGAATGAGCAGTTCTTC CASSLVGANEQFF
. TRBJ1-1 . TRBV30 TGTGCCTGGAGTGAAGGGGTCAACACTGAAGCTTTCTTT CAWSEGVNTEAFF
. TRBJ2-3 . TRBV5-4 TGTGCCAGCAGCTTTCTTGGTACGGATACGCAGTATTTT CASSFLGTDTQYF
TRBD1 TRBJ2-3 . TRBV11-1 TGTGCCAGCAGCTTACCAGCCGTGGAACAGGGGGCATGGGATACGCAGTATTTT CASSLPAVEQGAWDTQYF
TRBD1 TRBJ2-2 . TRBV7-8 TGTGCCAGCAGCAACCACAGGGGCCCCTTGTTCGCGAACACCGGGGAGCTGTTTTTT CASSNHRGPLFANTGELFF
. TRBJ2-7 . TRBV19 TGTGCCAGTAGTATGTTCCGGGACATCTACGAGCAGTACTTC CASSMFRDIYEQYF
. TRBJ2-1 . TRBV4-2 TGTGCCAGCAGCCGTTCGACAGCGGAGGCATACAATGAGCAGTTCTTC CASSRSTAEAYNEQFF
. TRBJ2-5 . TRBV6-6 TGTGCCAGCAGTTACGATTTAGGCCAAGAGACCCAGTACTTC CASSYDLGQETQYF
TRBD1 TRBJ2-7 . TRBV23-1 TGCGCCAGCAGTCCCGGGGACAGCTACGAGCAGTACTTC CASSPGDSYEQYF
. TRBJ2-1 . TRBV5-5 TGTGCCAGCAGCTTCGTCCAGGGTGAGCAGTTCTTC CASSFVQGEQFF
TRBD2 TRBJ2-1 . TRBV28 TGTGCCAGCAGAATAGCGGGAGGGACGTTCTTC CASRIAGGTFF
. TRBJ2-1 once TRBV5-1 TGCGCCAGCAGCTTGGAGGGGACGGCCCTTACAATCAATGAGCAGTTCTTC CASSLEGTALTINEQFF
. TRBJ2-5 once TRBV18 TGTGCCAGCTCACCCCAGGCAGAGACCCAGTACTTC CASSPQAETQYF
. TRBJ2-7 . TRBV11-2 TGTGCCAGCAGCTTAGTTCGGGACTCCCCCTACGAGCAGTACTTC CASSLVRDSPYEQYF
. TRBJ2-7 . TRBV7-8 TGTGCCAGCAGCTTAGATTCCACCTCCTACGAGCAGTACTTC CASSLDSTSYEQYF
. TRBJ2-2 . TRBV7-2 TGTGCCAGCAGCCCCCTAGCGCGCTACACCGGGGAGCTGTTTTTT CASSPLARYTGELFF
. TRBJ2-7 . TRBV11-3 TGTGCCAGCAGCTTAGTGCCGTACCCCCCCTACGAGCAGTACTTC CASSLVPYPPYEQYF
. TRBJ1-4 . TRBV5-1 TGCGCCAGCAGCTTGGGGTCCGATGAAAAACTGTTTTTT CASSLGSDEKLFF
. TRBJ2-2 once TRBV9 TGTGCCAGCAGCCTCGGAGGGAACACCGGGGAGCTGTTTTTT CASSLGGNTGELFF
. TRBJ2-7 . TRBV5-1 TGCGCCAGCAGCCCAGGGGCGTCGTTATCCTACGAGCAGTACTTC CASSPGASLSYEQYF
. TRBJ2-5 . TRBV6-6 TGTGCCAGCAGTTACCGACAGTTCTACCAAGAGACCCAGTACTTC CASSYRQFYQETQYF
. TRBJ2-2 . TRBV2 TGTGCCAGCAGTGAAGGAGGCAGGGGAGAAACCGGGGAGCTGTTTTTT CASSEGGRGETGELFF